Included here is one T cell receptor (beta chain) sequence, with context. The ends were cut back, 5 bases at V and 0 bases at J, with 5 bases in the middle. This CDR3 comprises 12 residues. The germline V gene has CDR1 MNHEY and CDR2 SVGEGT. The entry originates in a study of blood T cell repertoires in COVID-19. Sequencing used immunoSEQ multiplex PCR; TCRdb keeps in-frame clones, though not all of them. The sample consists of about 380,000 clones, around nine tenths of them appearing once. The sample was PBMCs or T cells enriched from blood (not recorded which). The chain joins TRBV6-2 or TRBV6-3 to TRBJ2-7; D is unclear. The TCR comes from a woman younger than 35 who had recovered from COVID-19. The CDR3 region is CASSRSSYEQYF. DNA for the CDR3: TGTGCCAGCAGTAGGAGCTCCTACGAGCAGTACTTC.